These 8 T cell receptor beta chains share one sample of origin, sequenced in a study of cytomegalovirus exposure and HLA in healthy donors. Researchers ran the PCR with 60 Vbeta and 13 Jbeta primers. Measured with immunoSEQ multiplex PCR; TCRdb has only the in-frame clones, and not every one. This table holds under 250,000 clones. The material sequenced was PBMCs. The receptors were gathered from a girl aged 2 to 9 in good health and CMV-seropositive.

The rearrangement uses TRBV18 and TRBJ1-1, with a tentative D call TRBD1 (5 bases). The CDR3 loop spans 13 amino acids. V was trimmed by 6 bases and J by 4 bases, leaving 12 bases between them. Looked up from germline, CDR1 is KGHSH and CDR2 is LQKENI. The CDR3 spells CASSPGQATEAFF. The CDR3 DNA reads TGTGCCAGCTCGCCCGGACAAGCCACTGAAGCTTTCTTT.

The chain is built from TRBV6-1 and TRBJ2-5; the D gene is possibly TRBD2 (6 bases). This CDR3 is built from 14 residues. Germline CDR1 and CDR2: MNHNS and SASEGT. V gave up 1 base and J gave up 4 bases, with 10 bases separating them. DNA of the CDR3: TGTGCCAGCAGTGAAGATTCCGGGGGAGAGACCCAGTACTTC. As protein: CASSEDSGGETQYF.

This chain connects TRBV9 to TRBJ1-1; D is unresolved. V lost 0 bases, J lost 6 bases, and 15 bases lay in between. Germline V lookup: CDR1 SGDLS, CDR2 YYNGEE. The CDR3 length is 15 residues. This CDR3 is CASSVAPWREAEAFF. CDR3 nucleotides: TGTGCCAGCAGCGTAGCTCCTTGGAGGGAGGCTGAAGCTTTCTTT.

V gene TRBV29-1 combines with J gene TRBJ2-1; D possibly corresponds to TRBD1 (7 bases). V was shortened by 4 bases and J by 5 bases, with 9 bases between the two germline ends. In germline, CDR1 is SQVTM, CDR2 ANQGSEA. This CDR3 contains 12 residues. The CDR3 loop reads CSVVRGDNEQFF. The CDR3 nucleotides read TGCAGCGTTGTCAGGGGGGACAATGAGCAGTTCTTC.

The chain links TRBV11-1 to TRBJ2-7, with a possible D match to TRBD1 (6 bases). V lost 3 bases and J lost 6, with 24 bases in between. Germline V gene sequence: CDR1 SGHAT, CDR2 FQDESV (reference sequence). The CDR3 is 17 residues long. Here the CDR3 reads CASSFVLNGQRSAEQYF. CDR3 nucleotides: TGTGCCAGCAGCTTCGTACTTAATGGACAGCGGAGCGCCGAGCAGTACTTC.

CDR3: CSARWGDEAFF. In nucleotides, the CDR3 is TGCAGTGCTAGATGGGGGGACGAAGCTTTCTTT. The rearrangement joins TRBV20-1 to TRBJ1-1; possibly TRBD1 for D (5 bases). Germline V gene lookup returns CDR1 DFQATT and CDR2 SNEGSKA (reference sequence). The CDR3 totals 11 residues. Trimming pared 2 bases from V and 8 bases from J, leaving 9 bases between.

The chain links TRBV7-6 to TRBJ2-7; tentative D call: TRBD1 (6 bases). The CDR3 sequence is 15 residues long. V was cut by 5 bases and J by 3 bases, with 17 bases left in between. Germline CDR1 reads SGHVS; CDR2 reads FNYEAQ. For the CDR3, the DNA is TGTGCCAGCAGCCCAACCCCCCGGGACAACTACGAGCAGTACTTC. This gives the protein CASSPTPRDNYEQYF.

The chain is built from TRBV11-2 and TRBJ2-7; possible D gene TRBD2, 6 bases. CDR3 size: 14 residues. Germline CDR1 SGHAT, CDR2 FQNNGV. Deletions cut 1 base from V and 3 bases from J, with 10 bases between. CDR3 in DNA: TGTGCCAGCAGCTTAGGTGGCGGGGTCTACGAGCAGTACTTC. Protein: CASSLGGGVYEQYF.